Listed below are T cell receptor beta chains from one sample, sequenced in a study of CD8 T cells in Susac syndrome. TCRdb re-analysed the immunoSEQ multiplex PCR reads in MiXCR, keeping a single row per CDR3 protein. Altogether under 200,000 distinct CDR3 sequences are present, about 94% being singletons, with the ten largest covering 0.11% to 0.15%. Source material: CD4+ T cells from PBMCs. Receptors originate from a human donor in good health. The CDR3 runs from the conserved cysteine through the conserved F or W. A D gene is named only where the DNA matches it firmly. A clone size is listed for some rows: how often the clone was seen (once, few, many), or a class if it is expanded.

size: few
D: TRBD1
V: TRBV6-5
J: TRBJ1-5
CDR3: CASRQGNQPQHF
DNA: TGTGCCAGCCGACAGGGTAATCAGCCCCAGCATTTT

size: .
D: TRBD2
V: TRBV30
J: TRBJ2-1
CDR3: CAWSVGTSGRDEQFF
DNA: TGTGCCTGGAGTGTTGGGACTAGCGGAAGGGATGAGCAGTTCTTC

size: .
D: TRBD1
V: TRBV6-2/TRBV6-3
J: TRBJ2-6
CDR3: CASSTGGAGANVLTF
DNA: TGTGCCAGCAGTACAGGGGGTGCAGGGGCCAACGTCCTGACTTTC

size: once
D: .
V: TRBV7-9
J: TRBJ1-1
CDR3: CASRGARQMNTEAFF
DNA: TGTGCCTCCCGCGGGGCGCGCCAAATGAACACTGAAGCTTTCTTT

size: .
D: TRBD1
V: TRBV28
J: TRBJ1-5
CDR3: CASSPTGGDQPQHF
DNA: TGTGCCAGCAGCCCTACAGGGGGGGATCAGCCCCAGCATTTT

size: .
D: TRBD2
V: TRBV7-6
J: TRBJ2-1
CDR3: CASSLEASGGAGEQFF
DNA: TGTGCCAGCAGCCTAGAGGCTAGCGGGGGGGCCGGTGAGCAGTTCTTC

size: .
D: .
V: TRBV30
J: TRBJ1-4
CDR3: CAWSGGTTGTTNEKLFF
DNA: TGTGCCTGGAGTGGAGGAACCACAGGGACAACTAATGAAAAACTGTTTTTT

size: .
D: TRBD1
V: TRBV3-1
J: TRBJ2-7
CDR3: CASSQATAGQGIYYEQYF
DNA: TGTGCCAGCAGCCAAGCTACCGCTGGACAGGGAATTTATTACGAGCAGTACTTC

size: .
D: TRBD1
V: TRBV24-1
J: TRBJ2-1
CDR3: CATSDRGARQGRNEQFF
DNA: TGTGCCACCAGTGATCGGGGCGCCCGACAGGGGCGGAATGAGCAGTTCTTC

size: .
D: .
V: TRBV5-6
J: TRBJ2-7
CDR3: CASSSGVLWDEQYF
DNA: TGTGCCAGCAGCTCGGGTGTCCTCTGGGACGAGCAGTACTTC

size: .
D: .
V: TRBV7-2
J: TRBJ2-3
CDR3: CASSFRVTDTQYF
DNA: TGTGCCAGCAGCTTTCGGGTCACAGATACGCAGTATTTT

size: .
D: TRBD1
V: TRBV4-2
J: TRBJ2-1
CDR3: CASSPRDRDNEQFF
DNA: TGTGCCAGCAGCCCCCGGGACAGGGACAATGAGCAGTTCTTC

size: .
D: .
V: TRBV4-3
J: TRBJ1-2
CDR3: CASSQRDGSDGYTF
DNA: TGCGCCAGCAGCCAACGGGACGGGTCGGATGGCTACACCTTC

size: .
D: .
V: TRBV9
J: TRBJ2-1
CDR3: CASSGTASSYNEQFF
DNA: TGTGCCAGCAGCGGCACAGCGAGCTCCTACAATGAGCAGTTCTTC

size: .
D: TRBD1
V: TRBV11-2
J: TRBJ2-3
CDR3: CASDTNRGRVTDTQYF
DNA: TGTGCCAGCGATACAAACAGGGGGCGAGTCACAGATACGCAGTATTTT